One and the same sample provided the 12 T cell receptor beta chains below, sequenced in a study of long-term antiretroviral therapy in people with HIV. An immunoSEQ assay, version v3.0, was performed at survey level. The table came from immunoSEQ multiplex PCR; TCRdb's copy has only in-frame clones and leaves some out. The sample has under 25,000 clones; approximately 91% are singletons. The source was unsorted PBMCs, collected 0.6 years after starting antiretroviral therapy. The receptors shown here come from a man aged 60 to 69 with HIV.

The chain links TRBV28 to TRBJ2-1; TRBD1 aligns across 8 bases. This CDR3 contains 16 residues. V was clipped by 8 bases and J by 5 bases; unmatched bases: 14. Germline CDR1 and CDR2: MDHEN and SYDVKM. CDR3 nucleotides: TGTGCCAGCGGGCCCACGGTTCAGGACAGGGACAATGAGCAGTTCTTC. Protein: CASGPTVQDRDNEQFF.

The CDR3 loop is CASSQGPSSGDADTQYF. The CDR3 coding sequence is TGCGCCAGCAGCCAAGGCCCGTCGAGCGGGGACGCAGATACGCAGTATTTT. The V and J genes are TRBV4-3 and TRBJ2-3; 7 bases agree with TRBD2. Germline values: CDR1 LGHNA, CDR2 YSLEER. V dropped 1 base and J dropped 4; count of bases not matched to a gene: 11. This CDR3 comprises 17 residues.

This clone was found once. CDR3 sequence (DNA): TGTGCCAGCAGCGCCCGACAGGGGCACGCTGGAAACACCATATATTTT. It is translated as CASSARQGHAGNTIYF. The J gene is TRBJ1-3, the V gene TRBV11-2, with TRBD1 matching over 8 bases. The CDR3 loop spans 16 amino acids. The V and J ends lost 5 bases and 2 bases, in that order; junction bases with no gene match: 8. CDR1 is SGHAT, CDR2 FQNNGV, per germline.

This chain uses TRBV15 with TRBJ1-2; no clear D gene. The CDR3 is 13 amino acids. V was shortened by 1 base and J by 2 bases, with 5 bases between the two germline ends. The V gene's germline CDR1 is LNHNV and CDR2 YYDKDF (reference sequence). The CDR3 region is CATSRGGNYGYTF. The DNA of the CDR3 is TGTGCCACCAGCAGAGGAGGGAACTATGGCTACACCTTC. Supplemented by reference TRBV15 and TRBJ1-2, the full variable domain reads DAMVIQNPRYQVTQFGKPVTLSCSQTLNHNVMYWYQQKSSQAPKLLFHYYDKDFNNEADTPDNFQSRRPNTSFCFLDIRSPGLGDTAMYLCATSRGGNYGYTFGSGTRLTVV.

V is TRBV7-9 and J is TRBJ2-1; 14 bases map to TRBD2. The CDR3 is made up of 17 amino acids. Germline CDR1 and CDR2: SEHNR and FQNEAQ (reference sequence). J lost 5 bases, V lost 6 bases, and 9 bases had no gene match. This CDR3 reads CASRASPGLAGDNEQFF. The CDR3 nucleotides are TGTGCCAGCAGAGCGAGCCCGGGACTAGCGGGAGACAATGAGCAGTTCTTC.

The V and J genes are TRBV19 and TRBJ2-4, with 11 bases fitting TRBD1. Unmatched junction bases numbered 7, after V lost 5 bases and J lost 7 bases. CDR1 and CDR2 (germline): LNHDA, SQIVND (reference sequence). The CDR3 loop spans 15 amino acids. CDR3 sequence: CASSPDRDRGNIQYF. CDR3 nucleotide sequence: TGTGCCAGTAGTCCTGACCGGGACAGGGGGAACATTCAGTACTTC.

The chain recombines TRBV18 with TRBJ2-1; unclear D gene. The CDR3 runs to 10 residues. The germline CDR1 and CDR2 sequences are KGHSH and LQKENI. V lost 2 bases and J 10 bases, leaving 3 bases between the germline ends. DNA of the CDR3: TGTGCCAGCTCACCAGGGGAGCAGTTCTTC. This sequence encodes CASSPGEQFF.

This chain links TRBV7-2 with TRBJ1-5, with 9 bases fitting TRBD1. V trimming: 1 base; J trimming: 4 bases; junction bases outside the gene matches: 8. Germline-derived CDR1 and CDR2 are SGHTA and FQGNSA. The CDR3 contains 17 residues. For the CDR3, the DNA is TGTGCCAGCAGCTTAGGGGGACAGGGAGTTTGGAATCAGCCCCAGCATTTT. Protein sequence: CASSLGGQGVWNQPQHF.

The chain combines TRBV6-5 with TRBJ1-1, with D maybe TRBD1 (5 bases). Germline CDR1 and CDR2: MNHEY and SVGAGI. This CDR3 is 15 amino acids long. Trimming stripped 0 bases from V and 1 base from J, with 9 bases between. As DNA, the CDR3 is TGTGCCAGCAGTTACTCGGTCACAGGGAACACTGAAGCTTTCTTT. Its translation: CASSYSVTGNTEAFF.

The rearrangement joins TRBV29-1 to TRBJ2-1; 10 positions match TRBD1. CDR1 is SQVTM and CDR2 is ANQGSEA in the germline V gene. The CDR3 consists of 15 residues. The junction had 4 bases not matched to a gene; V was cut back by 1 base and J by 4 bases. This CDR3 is CSVEAPDRGYNEQFF. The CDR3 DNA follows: TGCAGCGTTGAAGCCCCGGACAGGGGGTACAATGAGCAGTTCTTC.

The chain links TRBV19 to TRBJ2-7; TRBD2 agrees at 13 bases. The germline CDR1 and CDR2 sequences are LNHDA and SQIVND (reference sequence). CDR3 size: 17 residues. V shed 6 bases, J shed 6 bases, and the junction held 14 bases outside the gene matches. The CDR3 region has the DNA TGTGCCAGTAGCCGGACTAGCGGGAGCCCGGGGGCTTCCGAGCAGTACTTC. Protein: CASSRTSGSPGASEQYF.

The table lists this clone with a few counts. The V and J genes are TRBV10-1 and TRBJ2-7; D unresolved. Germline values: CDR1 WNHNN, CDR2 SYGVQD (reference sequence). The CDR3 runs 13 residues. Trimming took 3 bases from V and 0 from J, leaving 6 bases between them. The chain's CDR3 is CASSDGPSYEQYF. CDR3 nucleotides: TGCGCCAGCAGTGACGGGCCCTCCTACGAGCAGTACTTC.